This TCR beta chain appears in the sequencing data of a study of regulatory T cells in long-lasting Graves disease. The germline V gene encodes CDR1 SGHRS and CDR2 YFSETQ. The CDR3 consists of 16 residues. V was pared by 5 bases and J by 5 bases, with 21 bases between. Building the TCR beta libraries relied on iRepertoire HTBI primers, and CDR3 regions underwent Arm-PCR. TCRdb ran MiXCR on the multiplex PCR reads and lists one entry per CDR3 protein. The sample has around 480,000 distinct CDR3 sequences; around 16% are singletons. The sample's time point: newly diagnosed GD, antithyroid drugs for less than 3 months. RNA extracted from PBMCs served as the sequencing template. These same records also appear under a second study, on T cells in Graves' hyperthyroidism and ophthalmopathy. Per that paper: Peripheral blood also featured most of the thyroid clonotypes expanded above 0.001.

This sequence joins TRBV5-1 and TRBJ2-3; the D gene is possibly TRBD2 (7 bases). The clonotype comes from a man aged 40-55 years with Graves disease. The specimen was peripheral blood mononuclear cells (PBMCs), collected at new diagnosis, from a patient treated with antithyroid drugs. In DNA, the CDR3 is TGCGCCAGCAGTTGGGGGGGGCCGGCCTACTTAGATACGCAGTATTTT. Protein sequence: CASSWGGPAYLDTQYF.